This T cell receptor (beta chain) was recorded in a study of cytomegalovirus exposure and HLA in healthy donors. Study-level points and caveats: What a later analysis showed was that several of the most significant clusters appeared linked to common viral pathogens.

The CDR3 covers 14 residues. V lost 7 bases to trimming and J lost 5 bases; unmatched junction nucleotides: 7. Germline V gene lookup returns CDR1 SGHRS and CDR2 YFSETQ. A multiplex PCR was run with 60 Vbeta primers and 13 Jbeta primers. TCRdb's table, derived via immunoSEQ multiplex PCR, lists solely in-frame clones and lacks some. The sample shows 150,000 to 200,000 clones, over 70% of them seen only once. A remark on this clone: The target antigen is unknown.

The receptor was derived from a woman aged 55-70 years in good health and CMV-seropositive. The sequencing sample was made of PBMCs. V gene TRBV5-1 combines with J gene TRBJ2-7, with 12 bases lining up with TRBD1. CDR3: CASSSGTGGNEQYF. CDR3 coding DNA: TGCGCCAGCTCTTCCGGGACAGGGGGCAACGAGCAGTACTTC. Full variable domain (missing parts from reference TRBV5-1 and TRBJ2-7): KAGVTQTPRYLIKTRGQQVTLSCSPISGHRSVSWYQQTPGQGLQFLFEYFSETQRNKGNFPGRFSGRQFSNSRSEMNVSTLELGDSALYLCASSSGTGGNEQYFGPGTRLTVT.